The sequence of this TCR beta chain was determined in a study of blood T cell repertoires in COVID-19. Study information: Specimens from acute and convalescent COVID-19 originated in the United States, Italy and Spain. T cells, B-cell-depleted T cells, or PBMCs supplied cDNA or gDNA.

Source study methods: Estimation of nucleated cell counts relied on the amplification of reference gene primers. Sequencing was performed with immunoSEQ multiplex PCR; in TCRdb, only in-frame clones are kept and a portion is missing. V and J calls and clone size are given by that table; D and trimming were obtained from the DNA. The sample gives about 170,000 clones, 87% of which show up once; roughly 3.6% is in the top ten. Sequencing used peripheral blood. The source of this sequence is a man aged 18-30 years with active or convalescent COVID-19.

Written as DNA, the CDR3 is TGCGCCAGCAGCGCCGACAGGGTCAACTATGGCTACACCTTC. It translates to CASSADRVNYGYTF. This chain uses TRBV5-1 with TRBJ1-2; 7 bases are shared with TRBD1. Germline V gives CDR1 SGHRS, CDR2 YFSETQ. The CDR3 contains 14 residues. J lost 2 bases, V lost 4 bases, and 5 bases had no gene match.